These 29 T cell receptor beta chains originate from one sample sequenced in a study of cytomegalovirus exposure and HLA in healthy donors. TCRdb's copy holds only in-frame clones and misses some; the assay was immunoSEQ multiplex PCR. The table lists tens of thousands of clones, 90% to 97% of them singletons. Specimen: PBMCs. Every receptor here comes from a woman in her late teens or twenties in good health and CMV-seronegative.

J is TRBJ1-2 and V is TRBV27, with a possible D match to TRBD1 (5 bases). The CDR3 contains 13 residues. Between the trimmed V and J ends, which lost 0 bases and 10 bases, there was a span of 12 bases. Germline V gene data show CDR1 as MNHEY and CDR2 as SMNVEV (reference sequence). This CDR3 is CASSLSILGPYTF. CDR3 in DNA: TGTGCCAGCAGTTTATCGATTCTGGGGCCCTACACCTTC.

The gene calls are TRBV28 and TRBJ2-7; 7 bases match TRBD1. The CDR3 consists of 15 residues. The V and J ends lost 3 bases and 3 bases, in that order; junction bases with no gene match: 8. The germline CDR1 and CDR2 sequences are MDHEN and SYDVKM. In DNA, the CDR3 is TGTGCCAGCAGTTTCGACAGGGACCCTCTCTACGAGCAGTACTTC. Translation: CASSFDRDPLYEQYF.

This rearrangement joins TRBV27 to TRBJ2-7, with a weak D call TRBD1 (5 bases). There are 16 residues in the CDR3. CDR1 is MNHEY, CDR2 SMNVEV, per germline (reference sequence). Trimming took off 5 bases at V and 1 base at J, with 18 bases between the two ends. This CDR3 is CASSPLDKGISYEQYF. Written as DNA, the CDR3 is TGTGCCAGCAGTCCCTTGGACAAGGGTATTTCCTACGAGCAGTACTTC.

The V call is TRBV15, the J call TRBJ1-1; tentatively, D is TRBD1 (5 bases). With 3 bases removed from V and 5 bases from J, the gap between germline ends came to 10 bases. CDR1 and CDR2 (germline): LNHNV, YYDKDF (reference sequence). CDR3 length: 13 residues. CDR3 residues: CATSSSGRTEAFF. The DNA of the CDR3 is TGTGCCACCAGCAGTTCAGGGAGGACTGAAGCTTTCTTT.

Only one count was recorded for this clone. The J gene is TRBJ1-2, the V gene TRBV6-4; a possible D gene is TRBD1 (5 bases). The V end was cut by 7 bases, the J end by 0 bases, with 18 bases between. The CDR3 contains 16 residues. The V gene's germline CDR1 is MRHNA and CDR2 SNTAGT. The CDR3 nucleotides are TGTGCCAGCACCGCCGGCCGGAAGGGGTCTAACTATGGCTACACCTTC. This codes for CASTAGRKGSNYGYTF.

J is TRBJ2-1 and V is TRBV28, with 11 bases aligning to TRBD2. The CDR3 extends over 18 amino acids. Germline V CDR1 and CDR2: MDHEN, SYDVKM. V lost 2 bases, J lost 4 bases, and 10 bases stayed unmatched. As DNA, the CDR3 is TGTGCCAGCAGTTTAGGACCGCTAGCGGGGGGCCTATACAATGAGCAGTTCTTC. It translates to CASSLGPLAGGLYNEQFF.

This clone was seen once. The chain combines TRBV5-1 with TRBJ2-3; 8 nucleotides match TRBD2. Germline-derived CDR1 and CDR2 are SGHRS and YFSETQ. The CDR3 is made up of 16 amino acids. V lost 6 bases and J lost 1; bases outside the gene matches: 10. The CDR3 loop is CASNIGGGPGTDTQYF. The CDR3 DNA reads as TGCGCCAGCAATATCGGGGGGGGGCCGGGCACAGATACGCAGTATTTT.

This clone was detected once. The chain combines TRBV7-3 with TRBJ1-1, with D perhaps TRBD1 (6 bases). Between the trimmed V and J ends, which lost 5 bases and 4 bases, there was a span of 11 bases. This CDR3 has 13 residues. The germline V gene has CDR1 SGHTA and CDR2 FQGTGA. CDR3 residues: CASSLQGGTEAFF. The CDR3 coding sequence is TGTGCCAGCAGCCTACAGGGCGGCACTGAAGCTTTCTTT.

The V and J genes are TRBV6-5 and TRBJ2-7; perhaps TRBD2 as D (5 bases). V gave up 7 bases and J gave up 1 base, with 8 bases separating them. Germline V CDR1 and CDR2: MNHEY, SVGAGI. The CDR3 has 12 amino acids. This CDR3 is CASKRTSYEQYF. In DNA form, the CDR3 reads TGTGCCAGCAAGCGGACTTCCTACGAGCAGTACTTC.

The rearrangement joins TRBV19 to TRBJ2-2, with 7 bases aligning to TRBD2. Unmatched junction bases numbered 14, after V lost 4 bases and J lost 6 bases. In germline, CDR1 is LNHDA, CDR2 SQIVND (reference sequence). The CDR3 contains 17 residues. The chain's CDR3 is CASSTTPGRAGPGELFF. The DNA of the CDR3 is TGTGCCAGTAGTACCACCCCGGGGAGGGCGGGGCCCGGGGAGCTGTTTTTT.

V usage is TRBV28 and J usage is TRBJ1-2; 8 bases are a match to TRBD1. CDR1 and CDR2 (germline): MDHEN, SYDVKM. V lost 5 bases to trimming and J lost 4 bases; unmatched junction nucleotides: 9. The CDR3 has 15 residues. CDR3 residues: CASSQQQDRGYGYTF. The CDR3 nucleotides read TGTGCCAGCAGTCAGCAACAAGACAGGGGCTATGGCTACACCTTC.

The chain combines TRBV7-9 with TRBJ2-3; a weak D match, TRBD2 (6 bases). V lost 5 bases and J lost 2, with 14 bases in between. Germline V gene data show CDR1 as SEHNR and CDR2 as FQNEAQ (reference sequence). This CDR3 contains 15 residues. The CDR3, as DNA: TGTGCCAGCAGCCCCCAAGGCGGGACCACAGATACGCAGTATTTT. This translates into CASSPQGGTTDTQYF.

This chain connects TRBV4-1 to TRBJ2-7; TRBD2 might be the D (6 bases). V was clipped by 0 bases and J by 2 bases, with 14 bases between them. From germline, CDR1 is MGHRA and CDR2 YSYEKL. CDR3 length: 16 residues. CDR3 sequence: CASSQEAAAGPYEQYF. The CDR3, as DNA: TGCGCCAGCAGCCAAGAAGCGGCGGCGGGGCCCTACGAGCAGTACTTC.

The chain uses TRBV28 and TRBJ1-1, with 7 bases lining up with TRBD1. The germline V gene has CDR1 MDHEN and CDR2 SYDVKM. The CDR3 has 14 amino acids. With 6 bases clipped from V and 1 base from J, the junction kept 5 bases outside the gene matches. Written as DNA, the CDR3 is TGTGCCAGCAGCATTGGACAGGCGAACACTGAAGCTTTCTTT. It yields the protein CASSIGQANTEAFF.

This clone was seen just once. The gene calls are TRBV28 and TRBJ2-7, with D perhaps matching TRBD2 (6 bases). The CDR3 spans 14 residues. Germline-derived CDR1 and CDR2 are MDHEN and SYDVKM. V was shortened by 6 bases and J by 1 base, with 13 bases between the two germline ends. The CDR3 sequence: CASRGSGDSYEQYF. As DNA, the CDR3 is TGTGCCAGCAGGGGTAGCGGAGATTCCTACGAGCAGTACTTC.

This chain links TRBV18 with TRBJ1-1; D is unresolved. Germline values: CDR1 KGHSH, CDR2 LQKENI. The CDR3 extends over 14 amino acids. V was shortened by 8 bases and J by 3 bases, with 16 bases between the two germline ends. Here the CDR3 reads CASRRGQHYTEAFF. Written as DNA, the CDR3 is TGTGCCAGCCGCCGCGGTCAGCACTACACTGAAGCTTTCTTT. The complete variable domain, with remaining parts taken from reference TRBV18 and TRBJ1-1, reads NAGVMQNPRHLVRRRGQEARLRCSPMKGHSHVYWYRQLPEEGLKFMVYLQKENIIDESGMPKERFSAEFPKEGPSILRIQQVVRGDSAAYFCASRRGQHYTEAFFGQGTRLTVV.

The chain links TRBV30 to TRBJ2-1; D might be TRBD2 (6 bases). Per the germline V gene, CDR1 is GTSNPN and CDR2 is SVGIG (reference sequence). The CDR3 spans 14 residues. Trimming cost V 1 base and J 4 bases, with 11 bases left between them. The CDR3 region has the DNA TGTGCCTGGAGTGAAGTCGCGGGGTACAATGAGCAGTTCTTC. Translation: CAWSEVAGYNEQFF. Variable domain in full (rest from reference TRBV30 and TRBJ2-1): SQTIHQWPATLVQPVGSPLSLECTVEGTSNPNLYWYRQAAGRGLQLLFYSVGIGQISSEVPQNLSASRPQDRQFILSSKKLLLSDSGFYLCAWSEVAGYNEQFFGPGTRLTVL.

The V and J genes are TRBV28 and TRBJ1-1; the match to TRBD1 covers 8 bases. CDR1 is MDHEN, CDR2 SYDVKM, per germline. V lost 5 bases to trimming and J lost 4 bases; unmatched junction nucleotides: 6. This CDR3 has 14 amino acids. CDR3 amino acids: CASSKATGVTEAFF. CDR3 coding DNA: TGTGCCAGCAGTAAGGCGACAGGGGTCACTGAAGCTTTCTTT.

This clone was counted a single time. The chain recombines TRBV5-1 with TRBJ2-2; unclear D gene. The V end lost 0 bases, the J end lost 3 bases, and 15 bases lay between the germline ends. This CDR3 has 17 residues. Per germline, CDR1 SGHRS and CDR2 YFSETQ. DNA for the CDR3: TGCGCCAGCAGCTTGGGGTATCGTGGCGGAGACACCGGGGAGCTGTTTTTT. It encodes CASSLGYRGGDTGELFF.

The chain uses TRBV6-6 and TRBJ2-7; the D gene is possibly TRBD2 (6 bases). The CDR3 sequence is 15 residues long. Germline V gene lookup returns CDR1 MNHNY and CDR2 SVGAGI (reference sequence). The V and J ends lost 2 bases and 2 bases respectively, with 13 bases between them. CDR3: CASSYTTGTPYEQYF. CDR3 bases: TGTGCCAGCAGTTACACCACCGGGACTCCCTACGAGCAGTACTTC.

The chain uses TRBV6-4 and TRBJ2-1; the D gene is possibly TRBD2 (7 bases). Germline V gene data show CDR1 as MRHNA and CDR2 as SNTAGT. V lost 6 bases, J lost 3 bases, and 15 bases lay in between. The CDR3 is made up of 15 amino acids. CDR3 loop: CASSPGLGGYNEQFF. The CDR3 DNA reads TGTGCCAGCAGCCCCGGACTAGGGGGCTACAATGAGCAGTTCTTC.

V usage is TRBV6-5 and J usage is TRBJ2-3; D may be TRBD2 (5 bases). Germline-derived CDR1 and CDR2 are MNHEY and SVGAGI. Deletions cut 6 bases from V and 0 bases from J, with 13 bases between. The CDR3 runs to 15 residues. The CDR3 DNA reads TGTGCCAGCAGGGGAGCGGCCTCTAGCACAGATACGCAGTATTTT. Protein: CASRGAASSTDTQYF.

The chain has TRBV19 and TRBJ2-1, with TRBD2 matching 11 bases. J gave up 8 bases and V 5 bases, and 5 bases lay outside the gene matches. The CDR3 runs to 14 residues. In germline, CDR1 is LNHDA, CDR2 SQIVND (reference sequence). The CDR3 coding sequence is TGTGCCAGTAGTCGGCTAGCGGGGGGACATGAGCAGTTCTTC. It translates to CASSRLAGGHEQFF.

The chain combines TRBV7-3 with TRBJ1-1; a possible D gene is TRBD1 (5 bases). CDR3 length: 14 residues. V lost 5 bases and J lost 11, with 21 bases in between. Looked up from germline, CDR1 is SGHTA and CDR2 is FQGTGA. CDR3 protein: CASSPTGGSGIAFF. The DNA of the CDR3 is TGTGCCAGCAGCCCCACGGGGGGGTCGGGTATTGCTTTCTTT.

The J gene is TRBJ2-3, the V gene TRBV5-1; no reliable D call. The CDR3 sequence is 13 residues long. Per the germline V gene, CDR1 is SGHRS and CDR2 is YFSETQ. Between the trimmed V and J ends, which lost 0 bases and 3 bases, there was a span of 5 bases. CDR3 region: CASSLVPTDTQYF. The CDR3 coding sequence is TGCGCCAGCAGCTTGGTCCCTACAGATACGCAGTATTTT.

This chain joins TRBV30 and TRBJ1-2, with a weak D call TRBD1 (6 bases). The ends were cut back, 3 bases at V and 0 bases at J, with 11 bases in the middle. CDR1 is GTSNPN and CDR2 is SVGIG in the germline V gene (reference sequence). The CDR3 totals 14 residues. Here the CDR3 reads CAWRGAGPNYGYTF. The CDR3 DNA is TGTGCCTGGAGGGGGGCAGGGCCTAACTATGGCTACACCTTC. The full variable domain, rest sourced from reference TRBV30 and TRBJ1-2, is SQTIHQWPATLVQPVGSPLSLECTVEGTSNPNLYWYRQAAGRGLQLLFYSVGIGQISSEVPQNLSASRPQDRQFILSSKKLLLSDSGFYLCAWRGAGPNYGYTFGSGTRLTVV.

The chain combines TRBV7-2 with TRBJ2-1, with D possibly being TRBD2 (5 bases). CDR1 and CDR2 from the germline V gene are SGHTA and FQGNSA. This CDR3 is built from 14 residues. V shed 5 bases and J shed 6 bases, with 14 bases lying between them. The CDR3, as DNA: TGTGCCAGCAGCCCCGTGGGGAGCCGCAATGAGCAGTTCTTC. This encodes CASSPVGSRNEQFF.

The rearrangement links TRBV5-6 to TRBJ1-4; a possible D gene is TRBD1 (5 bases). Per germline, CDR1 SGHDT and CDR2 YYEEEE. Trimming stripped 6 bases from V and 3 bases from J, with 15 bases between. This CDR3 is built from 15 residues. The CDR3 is CASTPRAGANEKLFF. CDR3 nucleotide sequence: TGTGCCAGCACCCCCCGGGCGGGGGCTAATGAAAAACTGTTTTTT. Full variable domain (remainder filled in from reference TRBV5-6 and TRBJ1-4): DAGVTQSPTHLIKTRGQQVTLRCSPKSGHDTVSWYQQALGQGPQFIFQYYEEEERQRGNFPDRFSGHQFPNYSSELNVNALLLGDSALYLCASTPRAGANEKLFFGSGTQLSVL.

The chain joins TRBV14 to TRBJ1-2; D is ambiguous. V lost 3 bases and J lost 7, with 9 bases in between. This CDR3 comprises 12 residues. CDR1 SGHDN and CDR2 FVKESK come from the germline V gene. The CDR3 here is CASSHGSVGYTF. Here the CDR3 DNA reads TGTGCCAGCAGCCACGGGAGTGTTGGCTACACCTTC.